The present T cell receptor beta chain was sequenced within a study of PD-1 blockade in classical Hodgkin lymphoma. The germline V gene encodes CDR1 MRHNA and CDR2 SNTAGT. V lost 3 bases to trimming and J lost 6 bases, with 17 bases between them. The CDR3 spans 16 residues. As for time point: newly diagnosed, previously untreated cHL patient sample. Isolation of CD8+ T cells from thawed PBMCs used magnetic negative selection. Clones were read by immunoSEQ multiplex PCR, and TCRdb kept only the in-frame ones, dropping some. The sample holds under 6,500 clones; roughly nine tenths are singletons and the top ten take 20% to 25%.

The material sequenced was CD8+ T cells from blood. J is TRBJ2-2 and V is TRBV6-4; a possible D gene is TRBD1 (6 bases). This receptor was identified in a human donor with classical Hodgkin lymphoma. Written as DNA, the CDR3 is TGTGCCAGCAGTGATTCTCCGACGGGACACGCCGGGGAGCTGTTTTTT. Its translation is CASSDSPTGHAGELFF.